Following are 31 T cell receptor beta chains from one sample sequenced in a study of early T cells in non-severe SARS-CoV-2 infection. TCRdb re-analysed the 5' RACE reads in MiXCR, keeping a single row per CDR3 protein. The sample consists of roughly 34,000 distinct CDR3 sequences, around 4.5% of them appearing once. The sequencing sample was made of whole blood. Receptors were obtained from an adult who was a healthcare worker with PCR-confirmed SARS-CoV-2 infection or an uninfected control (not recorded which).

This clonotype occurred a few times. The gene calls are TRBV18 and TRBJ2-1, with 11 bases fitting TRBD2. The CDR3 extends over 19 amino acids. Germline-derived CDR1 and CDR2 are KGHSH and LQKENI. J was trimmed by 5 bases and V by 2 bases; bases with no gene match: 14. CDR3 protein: CASSPDLNSGRAADNEQFF. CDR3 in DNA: TGTGCCAGCTCACCAGATTTAAATAGCGGGAGGGCCGCGGACAATGAGCAGTTCTTC. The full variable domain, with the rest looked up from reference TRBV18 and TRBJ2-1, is NAGVMQNPRHLVRRRGQEARLRCSPMKGHSHVYWYRQLPEEGLKFMVYLQKENIIDESGMPKERFSAEFPKEGPSILRIQQVVRGDSAAYFCASSPDLNSGRAADNEQFFGPGTRLTVL.

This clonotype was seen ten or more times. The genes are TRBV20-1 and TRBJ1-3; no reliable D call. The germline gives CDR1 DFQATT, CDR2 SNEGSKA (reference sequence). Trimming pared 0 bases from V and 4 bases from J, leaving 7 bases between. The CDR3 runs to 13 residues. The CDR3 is CSARDNLGNTIYF. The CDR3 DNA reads TGCAGTGCTAGAGATAATTTAGGAAACACCATATATTTT.

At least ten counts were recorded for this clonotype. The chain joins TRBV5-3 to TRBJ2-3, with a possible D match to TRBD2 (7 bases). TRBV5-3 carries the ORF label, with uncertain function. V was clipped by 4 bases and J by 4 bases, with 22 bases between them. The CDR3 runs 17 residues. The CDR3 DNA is TGTGCCAGAAGCCCCTCTAGGGGGAGCGGGAACTCAGATACGCAGTATTTT. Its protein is CARSPSRGSGNSDTQYF.

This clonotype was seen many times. The CDR3 region is CASSLRGGHDWGSSYEQYF. In DNA form, the CDR3 reads TGCGCCAGCAGCTTGAGAGGGGGCCACGACTGGGGATCCTCCTACGAGCAGTACTTC. This sequence joins TRBV5-1 and TRBJ2-7, with 7 bases aligning to TRBD1. Germline V gene data show CDR1 as SGHRS and CDR2 as YFSETQ. The CDR3 length is 19 residues. The junction had 16 bases not matched to a gene; V was cut back by 1 base and J by 0 bases. Full variable domain (remainder filled in from reference TRBV5-1 and TRBJ2-7): KAGVTQTPRYLIKTRGQQVTLSCSPISGHRSVSWYQQTPGQGLQFLFEYFSETQRNKGNFPGRFSGRQFSNSRSEMNVSTLELGDSALYLCASSLRGGHDWGSSYEQYFGPGTRLTVT.

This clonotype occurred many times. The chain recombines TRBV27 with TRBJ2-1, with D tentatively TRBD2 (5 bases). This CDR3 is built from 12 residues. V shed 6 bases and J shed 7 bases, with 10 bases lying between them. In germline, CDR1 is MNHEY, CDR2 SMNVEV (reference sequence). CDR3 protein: CASRRTENEQFF. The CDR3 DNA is TGTGCCAGCAGAAGGACTGAAAATGAGCAGTTCTTC.

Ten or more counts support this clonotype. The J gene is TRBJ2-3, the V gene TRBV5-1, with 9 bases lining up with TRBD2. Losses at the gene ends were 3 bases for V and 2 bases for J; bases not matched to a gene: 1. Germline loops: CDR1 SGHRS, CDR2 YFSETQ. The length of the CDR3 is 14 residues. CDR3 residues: CASSSGLATDTQYF. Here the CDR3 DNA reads TGCGCCAGCAGCTCGGGACTAGCCACAGATACGCAGTATTTT.

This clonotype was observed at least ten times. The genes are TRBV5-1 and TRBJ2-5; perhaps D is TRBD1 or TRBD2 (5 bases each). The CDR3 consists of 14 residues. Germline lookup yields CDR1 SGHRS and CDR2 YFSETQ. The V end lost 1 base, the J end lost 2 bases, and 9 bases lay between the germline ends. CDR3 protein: CASSLSGAQETQYF. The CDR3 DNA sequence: TGCGCCAGCAGCTTGTCCGGGGCACAAGAGACCCAGTACTTC.

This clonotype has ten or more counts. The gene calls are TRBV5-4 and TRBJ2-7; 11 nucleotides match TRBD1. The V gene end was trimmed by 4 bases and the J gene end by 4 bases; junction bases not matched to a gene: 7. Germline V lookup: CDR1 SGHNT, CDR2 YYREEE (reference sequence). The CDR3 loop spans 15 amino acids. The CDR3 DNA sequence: TGTGCCAGCAGCGTGGGACAGGGGGTTCTGTACGAGCAGTACTTC. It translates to CASSVGQGVLYEQYF.

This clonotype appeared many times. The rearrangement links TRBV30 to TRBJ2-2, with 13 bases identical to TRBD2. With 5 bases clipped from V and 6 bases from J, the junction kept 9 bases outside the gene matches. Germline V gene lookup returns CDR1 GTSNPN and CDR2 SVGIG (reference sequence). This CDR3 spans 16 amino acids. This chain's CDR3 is CAWEPGLAGRAGELFF. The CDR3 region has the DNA TGTGCCTGGGAACCGGGACTAGCGGGAAGGGCCGGGGAGCTGTTTTTT.

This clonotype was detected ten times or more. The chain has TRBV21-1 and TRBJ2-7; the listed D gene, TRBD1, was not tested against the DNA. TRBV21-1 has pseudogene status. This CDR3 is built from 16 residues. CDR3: CASSKGRNREDNEQYF. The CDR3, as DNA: TGTGCCAGCAGCAAAGGAAGGAACAGGGAAGACAACGAGCAGTACTTC.

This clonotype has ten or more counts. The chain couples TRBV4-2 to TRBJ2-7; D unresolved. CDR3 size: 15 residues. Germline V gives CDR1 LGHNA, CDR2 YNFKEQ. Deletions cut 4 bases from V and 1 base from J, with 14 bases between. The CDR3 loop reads CASSPTDLGSYEQYF. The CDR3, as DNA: TGTGCCAGCAGCCCTACAGATCTTGGGTCCTACGAGCAGTACTTC.

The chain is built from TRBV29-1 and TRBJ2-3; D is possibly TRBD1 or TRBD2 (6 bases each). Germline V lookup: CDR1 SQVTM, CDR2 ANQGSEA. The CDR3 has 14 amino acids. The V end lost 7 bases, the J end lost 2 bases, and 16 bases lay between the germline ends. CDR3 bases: TGCAGCGAGTCGGGGGCCCTATCCACAGATACGCAGTATTTT. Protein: CSESGALSTDTQYF.

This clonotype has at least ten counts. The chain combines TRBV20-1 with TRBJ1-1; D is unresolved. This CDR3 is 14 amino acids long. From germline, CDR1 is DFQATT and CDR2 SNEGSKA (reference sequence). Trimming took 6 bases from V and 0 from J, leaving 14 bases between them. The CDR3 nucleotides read TGCAGTGCCGGGAGTCACGGGATGAACACTGAAGCTTTCTTT. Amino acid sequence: CSAGSHGMNTEAFF.

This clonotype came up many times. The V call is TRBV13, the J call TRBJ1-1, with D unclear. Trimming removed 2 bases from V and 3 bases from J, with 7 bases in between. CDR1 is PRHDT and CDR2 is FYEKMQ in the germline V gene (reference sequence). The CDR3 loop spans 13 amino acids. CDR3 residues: CASSLSLDTEAFF. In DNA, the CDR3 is TGTGCCAGCAGCTTAAGTTTGGACACTGAAGCTTTCTTT.

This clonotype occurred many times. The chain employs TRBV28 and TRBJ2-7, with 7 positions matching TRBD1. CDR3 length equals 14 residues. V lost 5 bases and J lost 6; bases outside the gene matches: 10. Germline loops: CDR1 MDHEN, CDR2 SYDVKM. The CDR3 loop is CASSPGTALPEQYF. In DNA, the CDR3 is TGTGCCAGCAGTCCCGGGACAGCCCTTCCCGAGCAGTACTTC.

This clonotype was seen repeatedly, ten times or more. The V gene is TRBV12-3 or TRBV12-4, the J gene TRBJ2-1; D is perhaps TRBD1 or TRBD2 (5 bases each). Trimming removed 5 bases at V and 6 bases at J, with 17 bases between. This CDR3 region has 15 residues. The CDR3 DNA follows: TGTGCCAGCAGTCCTCTCCGCCGGGACCTCAATGAGCAGTTCTTC. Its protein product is CASSPLRRDLNEQFF.

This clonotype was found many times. CDR3 in DNA: TGTGCCAGCAGTCAACTGTATGGCTACACCTTC. Translation gives CASSQLYGYTF. The V gene is TRBV12-3 or TRBV12-4, the J gene TRBJ1-2; D is undetermined. The CDR3 spans 11 residues. Trimming pared 5 bases from V and 5 bases from J, leaving 6 bases between.

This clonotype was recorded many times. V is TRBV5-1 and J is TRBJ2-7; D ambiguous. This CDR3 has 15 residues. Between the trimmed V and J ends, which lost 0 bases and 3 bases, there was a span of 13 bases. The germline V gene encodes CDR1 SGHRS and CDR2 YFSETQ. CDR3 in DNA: TGCGCCAGCAGCTTGGTGTCGGGTTCATTCTACGAGCAGTACTTC. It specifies CASSLVSGSFYEQYF.

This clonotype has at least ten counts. DNA for the CDR3: TGTGCCAGCAGCTTGGGGCAGATCCACGATGTGACCCAGTACTTC. Amino acids: CASSLGQIHDVTQYF. This rearrangement joins TRBV5-5 to TRBJ2-5; no firm D call. Germline V CDR1 and CDR2: SGHKS, YYEKEE (reference sequence). V lost 0 bases to trimming and J lost 7 bases, with 16 bases between them. This CDR3 is built from 15 residues.

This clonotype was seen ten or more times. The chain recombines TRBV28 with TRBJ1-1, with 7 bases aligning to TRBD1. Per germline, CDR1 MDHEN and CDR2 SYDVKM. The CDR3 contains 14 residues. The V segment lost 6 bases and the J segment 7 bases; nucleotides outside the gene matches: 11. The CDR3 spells CASSLPTGKGEAFF. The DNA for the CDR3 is TGTGCCAGCAGCTTGCCGACAGGGAAGGGTGAAGCTTTCTTT.

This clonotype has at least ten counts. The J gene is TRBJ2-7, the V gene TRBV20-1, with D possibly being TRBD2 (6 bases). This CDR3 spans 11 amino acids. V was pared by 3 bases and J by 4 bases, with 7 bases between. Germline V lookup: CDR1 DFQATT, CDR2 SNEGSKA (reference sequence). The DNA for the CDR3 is TGCAGTGCTAGGGGGACTTACGAGCAGTACTTC. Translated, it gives CSARGTYEQYF.

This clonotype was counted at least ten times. The CDR3 here is CASGLGAGVVDTQYF. The CDR3 bases are TGTGCTAGTGGTTTGGGAGCAGGAGTTGTAGATACGCAGTATTTT. The J gene is TRBJ2-3, the V gene TRBV12-5; D remains unclear. CDR3 length equals 15 residues. Per germline, CDR1 LGHNT and CDR2 FRNRAP. Trimming took 1 base from V and 5 from J, leaving 13 bases between them.

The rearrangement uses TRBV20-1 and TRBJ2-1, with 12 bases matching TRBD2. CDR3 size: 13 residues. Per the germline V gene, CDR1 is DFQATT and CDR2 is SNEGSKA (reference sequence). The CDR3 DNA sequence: TGCAGGGTGACTAGCGGGGGATCCGATGAGCAGTTCTTC. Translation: CRVTSGGSDEQFF.

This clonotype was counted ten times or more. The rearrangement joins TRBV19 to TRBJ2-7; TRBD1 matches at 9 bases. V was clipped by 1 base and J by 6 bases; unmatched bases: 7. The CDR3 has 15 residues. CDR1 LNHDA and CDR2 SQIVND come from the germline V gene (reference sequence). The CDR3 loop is CASSIGGTGFFEQYF. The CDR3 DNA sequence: TGTGCCAGTAGTATAGGAGGGACAGGGTTTTTCGAGCAGTACTTC.

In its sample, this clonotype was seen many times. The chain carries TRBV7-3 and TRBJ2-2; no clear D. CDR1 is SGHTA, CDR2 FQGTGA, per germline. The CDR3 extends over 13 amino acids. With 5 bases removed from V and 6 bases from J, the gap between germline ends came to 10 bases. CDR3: CASSIKQSGELFF. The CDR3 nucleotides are TGTGCCAGCAGCATAAAGCAGTCCGGGGAGCTGTTTTTT. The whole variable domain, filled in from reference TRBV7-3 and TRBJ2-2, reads GAGVSQTPSNKVTEKGKYVELRCDPISGHTALYWYRQSLGQGPEFLIYFQGTGAADDSGLPNDRFFAVRPEGSVSTLKIQRTERGDSAVYLCASSIKQSGELFFGEGSRLTVL.

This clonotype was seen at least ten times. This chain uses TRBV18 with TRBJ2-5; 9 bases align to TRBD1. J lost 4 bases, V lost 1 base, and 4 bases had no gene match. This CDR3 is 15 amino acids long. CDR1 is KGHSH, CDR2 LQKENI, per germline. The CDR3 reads CASSPLDRGGETQYF. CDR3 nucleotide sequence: TGTGCCAGCTCACCACTCGACAGGGGGGGAGAGACCCAGTACTTC.

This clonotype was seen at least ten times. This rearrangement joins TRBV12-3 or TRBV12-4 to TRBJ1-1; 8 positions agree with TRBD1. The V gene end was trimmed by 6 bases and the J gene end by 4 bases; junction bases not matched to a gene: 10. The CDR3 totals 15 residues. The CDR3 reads CASSSQGALGTEAFF. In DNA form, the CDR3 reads TGTGCCAGCAGCTCTCAGGGGGCGTTAGGCACTGAAGCTTTCTTT.

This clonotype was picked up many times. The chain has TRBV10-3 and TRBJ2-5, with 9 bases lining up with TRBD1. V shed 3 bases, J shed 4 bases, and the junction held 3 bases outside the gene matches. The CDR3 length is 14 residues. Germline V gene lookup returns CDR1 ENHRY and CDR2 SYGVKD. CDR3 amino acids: CAISERDRAETQYF. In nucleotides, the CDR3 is TGTGCCATCAGTGAACGGGACAGGGCAGAGACCCAGTACTTC.

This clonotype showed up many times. DNA of the CDR3: TGTGCCAGCAGCTTAGTGGGAACTGCAAATCGAGCCACGCAGTATTTT. Protein: CASSLVGTANRATQYF. The chain is built from TRBV7-9 and TRBJ2-3; D uncertain. Germline loops: CDR1 SEHNR, CDR2 FQNEAQ (reference sequence). CDR3 size: 16 residues. Trimming took off 1 base at V and 9 bases at J, with 20 bases between the two ends.

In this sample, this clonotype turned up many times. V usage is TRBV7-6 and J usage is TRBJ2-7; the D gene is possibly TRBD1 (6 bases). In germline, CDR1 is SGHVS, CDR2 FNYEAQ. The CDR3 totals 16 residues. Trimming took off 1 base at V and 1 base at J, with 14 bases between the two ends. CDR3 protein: CASSLGQGGTSYEQYF. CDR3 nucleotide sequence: TGTGCCAGCAGCTTAGGACAAGGGGGTACGTCCTACGAGCAGTACTTC.

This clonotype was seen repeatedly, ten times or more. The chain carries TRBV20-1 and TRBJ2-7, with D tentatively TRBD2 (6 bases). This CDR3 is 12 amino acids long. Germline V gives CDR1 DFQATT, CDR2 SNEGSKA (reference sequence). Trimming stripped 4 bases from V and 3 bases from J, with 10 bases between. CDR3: CSATAGDYEQYF. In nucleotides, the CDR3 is TGCAGTGCTACAGCGGGTGACTACGAGCAGTACTTC.